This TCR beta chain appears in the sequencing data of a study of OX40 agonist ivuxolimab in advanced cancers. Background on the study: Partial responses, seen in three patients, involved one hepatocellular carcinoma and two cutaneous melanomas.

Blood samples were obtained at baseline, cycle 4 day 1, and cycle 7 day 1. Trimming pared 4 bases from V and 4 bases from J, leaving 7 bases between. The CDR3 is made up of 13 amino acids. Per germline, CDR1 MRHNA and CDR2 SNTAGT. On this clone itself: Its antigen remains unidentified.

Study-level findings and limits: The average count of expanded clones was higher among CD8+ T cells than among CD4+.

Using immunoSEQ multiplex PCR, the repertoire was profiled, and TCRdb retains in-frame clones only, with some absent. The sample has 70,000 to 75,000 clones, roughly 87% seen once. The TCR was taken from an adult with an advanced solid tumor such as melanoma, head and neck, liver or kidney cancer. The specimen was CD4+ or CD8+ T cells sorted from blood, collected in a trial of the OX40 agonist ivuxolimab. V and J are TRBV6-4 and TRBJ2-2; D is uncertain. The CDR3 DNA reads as TGTGCCAGCAGTGCCACAGTCACCGGGGAGCTGTTTTTT. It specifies CASSATVTGELFF.